This T cell receptor (beta chain) was found in a study of T cell repertoires in cytomegalovirus infection. Study-level information: Newly reported HLA-C-restricted and thoroughly characterized HLA-B-restricted CMV epitopes were employed. Public TCR beta signatures provided an indication of both CMV infection and a matching HLA type. Study conclusions and caveats: In two of eight donors, the top clonotype was HLA-C-restricted CMV-specific.

This CDR3 contains 16 residues. Germline V gives CDR1 DFQATT, CDR2 SNEGSKA (reference sequence). Trimming removed 4 bases from V and 5 bases from J; junction bases left unmatched: 13. TCRdb re-called the reads with MiXCR, one entry per CDR3 protein. The data contain approximately 990,000 distinct CDR3 sequences, approximately 32% of them singletons. Comment on this clonotype: The target antigen is unknown.

This rearrangement joins TRBV20-1 to TRBJ2-2; 7 positions agree with TRBD1. The sequencing used cultured CD8+ T cells from PBMCs, collected from culture after CMV antigen stimulation. The receptor was isolated from a human donor in good health (CMV status not recorded). Some clones in this sample may be carry-over from other donors' samples. For the CDR3, the DNA is TGCAGTGCTACCTTTGAGAGGGGGCTTCTTACCGGGGAGCTGTTTTTT. Translated, it gives CSATFERGLLTGELFF.